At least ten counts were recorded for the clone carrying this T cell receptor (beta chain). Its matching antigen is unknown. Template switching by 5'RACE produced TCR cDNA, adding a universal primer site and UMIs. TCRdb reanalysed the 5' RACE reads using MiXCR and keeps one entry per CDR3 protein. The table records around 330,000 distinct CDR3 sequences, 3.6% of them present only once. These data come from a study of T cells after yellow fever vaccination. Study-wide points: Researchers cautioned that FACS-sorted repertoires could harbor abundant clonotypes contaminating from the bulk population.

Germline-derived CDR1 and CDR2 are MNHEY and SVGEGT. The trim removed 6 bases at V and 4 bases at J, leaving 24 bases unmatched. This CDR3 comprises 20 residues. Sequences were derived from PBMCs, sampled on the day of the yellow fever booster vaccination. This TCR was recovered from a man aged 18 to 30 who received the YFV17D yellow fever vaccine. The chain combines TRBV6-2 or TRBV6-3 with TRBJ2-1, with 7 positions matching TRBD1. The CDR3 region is CASSVNARTGGVPKYNEQFF. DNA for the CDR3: TGTGCCAGCAGCGTTAATGCCAGGACAGGTGGCGTTCCAAAATACAATGAGCAGTTCTTC.